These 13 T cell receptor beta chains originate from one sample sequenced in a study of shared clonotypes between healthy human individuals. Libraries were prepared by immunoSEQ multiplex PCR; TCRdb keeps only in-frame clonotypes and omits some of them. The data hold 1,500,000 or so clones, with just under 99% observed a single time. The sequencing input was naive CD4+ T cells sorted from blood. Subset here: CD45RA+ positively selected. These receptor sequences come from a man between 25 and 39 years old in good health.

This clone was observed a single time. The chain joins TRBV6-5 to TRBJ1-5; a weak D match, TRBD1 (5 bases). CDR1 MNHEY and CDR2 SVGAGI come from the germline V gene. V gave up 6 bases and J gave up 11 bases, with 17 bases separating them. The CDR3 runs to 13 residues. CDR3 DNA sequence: TGTGCCAGCAGCTCGCCGGGGGACCTAACCCAGCATTTT. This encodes CASSSPGDLTQHF.

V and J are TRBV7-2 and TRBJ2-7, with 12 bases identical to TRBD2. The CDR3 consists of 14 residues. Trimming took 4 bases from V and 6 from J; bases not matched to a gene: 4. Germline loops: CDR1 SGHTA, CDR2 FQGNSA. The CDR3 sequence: CASSSTSGSSEQYF. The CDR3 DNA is TGTGCCAGCAGCTCGACTAGCGGGAGTTCCGAGCAGTACTTC.

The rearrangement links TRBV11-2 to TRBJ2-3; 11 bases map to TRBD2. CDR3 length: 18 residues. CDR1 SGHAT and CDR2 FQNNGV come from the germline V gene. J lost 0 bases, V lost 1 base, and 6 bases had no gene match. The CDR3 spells CASSLVSSGRVSTDTQYF. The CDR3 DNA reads TGTGCCAGCAGCTTAGTCAGTAGCGGGAGGGTTAGCACAGATACGCAGTATTTT.

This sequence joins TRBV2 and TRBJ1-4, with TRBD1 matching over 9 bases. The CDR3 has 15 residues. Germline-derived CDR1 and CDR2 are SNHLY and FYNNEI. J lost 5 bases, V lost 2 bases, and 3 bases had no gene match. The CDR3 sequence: CASSERQGGNEKLFF. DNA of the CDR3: TGTGCCAGCAGTGAAAGACAGGGGGGGAATGAAAAACTGTTTTTT.

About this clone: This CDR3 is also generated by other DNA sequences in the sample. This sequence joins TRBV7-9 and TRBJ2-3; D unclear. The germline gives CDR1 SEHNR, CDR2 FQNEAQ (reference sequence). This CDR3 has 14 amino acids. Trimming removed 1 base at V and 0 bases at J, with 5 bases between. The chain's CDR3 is CASSLGRSTDTQYF. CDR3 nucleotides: TGTGCCAGCAGCTTAGGACGAAGCACAGATACGCAGTATTTT.

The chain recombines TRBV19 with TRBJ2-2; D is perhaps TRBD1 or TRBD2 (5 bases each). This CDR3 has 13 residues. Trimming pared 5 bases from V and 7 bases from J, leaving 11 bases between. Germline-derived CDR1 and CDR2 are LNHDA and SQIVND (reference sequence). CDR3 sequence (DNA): TGTGCCAGTAGTCAGCAGGGAGTCGGGGAGCTGTTTTTT. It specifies CASSQQGVGELFF.

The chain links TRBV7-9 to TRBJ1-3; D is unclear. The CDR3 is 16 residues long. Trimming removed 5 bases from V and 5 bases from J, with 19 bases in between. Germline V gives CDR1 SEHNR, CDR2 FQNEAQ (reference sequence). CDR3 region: CASSLTVGLGRNTIYF. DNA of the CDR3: TGTGCCAGCAGCCTAACCGTGGGGTTGGGTCGAAACACCATATATTTT.

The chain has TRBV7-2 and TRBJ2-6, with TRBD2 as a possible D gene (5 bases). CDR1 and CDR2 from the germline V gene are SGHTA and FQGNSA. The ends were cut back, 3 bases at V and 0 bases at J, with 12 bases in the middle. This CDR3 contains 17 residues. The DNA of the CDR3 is TGTGCCAGCAGCTTCCAGAACGGGATCTCTGGGGCCAACGTCCTGACTTTC. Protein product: CASSFQNGISGANVLTF.

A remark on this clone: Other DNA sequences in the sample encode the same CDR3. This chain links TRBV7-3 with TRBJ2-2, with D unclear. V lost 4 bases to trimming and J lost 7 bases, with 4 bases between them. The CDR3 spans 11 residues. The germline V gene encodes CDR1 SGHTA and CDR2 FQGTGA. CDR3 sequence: CASSSGGELFF. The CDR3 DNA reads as TGTGCCAGCAGCTCTGGCGGGGAGCTGTTTTTT.

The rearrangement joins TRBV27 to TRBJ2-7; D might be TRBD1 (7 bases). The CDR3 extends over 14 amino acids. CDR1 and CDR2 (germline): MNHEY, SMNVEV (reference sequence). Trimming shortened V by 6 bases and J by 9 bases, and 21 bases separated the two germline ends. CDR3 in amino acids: CASRPTGTLRAQYF. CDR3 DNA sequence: TGTGCCAGCAGACCGACAGGGACTCTACGTGCGCAGTACTTC.

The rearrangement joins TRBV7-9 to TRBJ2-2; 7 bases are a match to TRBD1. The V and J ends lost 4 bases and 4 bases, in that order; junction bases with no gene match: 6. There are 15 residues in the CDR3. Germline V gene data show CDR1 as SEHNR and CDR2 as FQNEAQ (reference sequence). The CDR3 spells CASSSGTESTGELFF. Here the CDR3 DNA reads TGTGCCAGCAGCTCCGGGACAGAGTCCACCGGGGAGCTGTTTTTT.

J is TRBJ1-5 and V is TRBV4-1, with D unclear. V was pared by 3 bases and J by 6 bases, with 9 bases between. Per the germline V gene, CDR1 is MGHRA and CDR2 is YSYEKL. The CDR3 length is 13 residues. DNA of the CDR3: TGCGCCAGCAGCCACGTCGACGTTCAGCCCCAGCATTTT. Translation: CASSHVDVQPQHF.

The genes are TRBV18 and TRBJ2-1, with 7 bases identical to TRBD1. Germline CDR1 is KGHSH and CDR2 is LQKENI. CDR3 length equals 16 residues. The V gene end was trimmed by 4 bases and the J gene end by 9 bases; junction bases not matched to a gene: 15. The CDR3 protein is CASSQGQLRIGGEQFF. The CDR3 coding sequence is TGTGCCAGCTCACAGGGACAGTTAAGAATCGGTGGTGAGCAGTTCTTC.